Here is one T cell receptor beta chain with its context. In the study's own analysis: For nucleated cells, counts were estimated from reference gene primer amplification. Some clones are missing from TCRdb's copy, which holds only in-frame ones; the method was immunoSEQ multiplex PCR. V, J and clone size are those of that table, while D and trimming were read from the DNA. The sample yields approximately 160,000 clones, roughly 90% seen once. This sample was taken from a study of blood T cell repertoires in COVID-19. Whole-study context: Some COVID-19 samples were acute and others convalescent; all came from the United States, Italy and Spain.

The germline CDR1 and CDR2 sequences are SGDLS and YYNGEE. V shed 1 base and J shed 0 bases, with 16 bases lying between them. CDR3 length: 18 residues. Sequenced input: peripheral blood. This clonotype was sampled from a man aged 45 to 65 with acute or convalescent COVID-19. The V call is TRBV9, the J call TRBJ2-2; possible D gene TRBD2, 6 bases. The CDR3 is CASSVKFRDFSNTGELFF. DNA for the CDR3: TGTGCCAGCAGCGTAAAGTTTAGGGACTTTTCGAACACCGGGGAGCTGTTTTTT.